These T cell receptor beta chains were read from a single sample in a study of beta chain features in type 1 diabetes. The protocol was immunoSEQ multiplex PCR, while the TCRdb copy is restricted to in-frame clones and leaves out a portion. In the table there are about 52,000 clones, under 50% of which are singletons. Sample: Tregs from blood. These receptors were taken from a young man with type 1 diabetes. The CDR3 runs from the conserved cysteine through the conserved F or W. A D gene is named only where the DNA matches it firmly. Rows may omit the clone size; those that give it use once, few, many or a size class.

v_call,j_call,clone_size,d_call,cdr3_aa,cdr3_nt
TRBV7-9,TRBJ1-4,-,TRBD1,CASLRPGQGREKLFF,TGTGCCAGCCTCCGTCCGGGACAGGGCCGAGAAAAACTGTTTTTT
TRBV14,TRBJ2-3,-,-,CASSQREAVLGTDTQYF,TGTGCCAGCAGCCAACGAGAGGCGGTTCTCGGCACAGATACGCAGTATTTT
TRBV2,TRBJ2-5,few,-,CASAGQETQYF,TGTGCCTCAGCGGGCCAAGAGACCCAGTACTTC
TRBV29-1,TRBJ2-7,-,TRBD2,CSVRTSGNYEQYF,TGCAGCGTGCGGACTAGCGGGAATTACGAGCAGTACTTC
TRBV9,TRBJ2-3,-,TRBD2,CASSGPGTRLTDTQYF,TGTGCCAGCAGCGGACCCGGGACTAGATTGACAGATACGCAGTATTTT
TRBV7-3,TRBJ2-3,few,TRBD1,CASSLSEGQGTDTQYF,TGTGCCAGCAGCTTAAGCGAGGGACAGGGGACAGATACGCAGTATTTT
TRBV28,TRBJ2-2,few,TRBD1,CASRPGVRQDRTGELFF,TGTGCCAGCAGGCCCGGCGTCAGACAGGACAGGACCGGGGAGCTGTTTTTT
TRBV9,TRBJ2-5,-,-,CASSSQGYEETQYF,TGTGCCAGCAGCTCTCAGGGGTACGAAGAGACCCAGTACTTC
TRBV5-4,TRBJ2-7,-,-,CASSFQGTVGYEQYF,TGTGCCAGCAGCTTCCAGGGCACGGTGGGCTACGAGCAGTACTTC
TRBV19,TRBJ1-1,-,TRBD1,CASSMRTGESGEAFF,TGTGCCAGTAGTATGCGAACAGGGGAGTCAGGAGAAGCTTTCTTT
TRBV11-2,TRBJ1-4,-,-,CASSVLGVNEKLFF,TGTGCCAGCAGCGTTCTGGGCGTTAATGAAAAACTGTTTTTT
TRBV6-1,TRBJ2-1,few,TRBD2,CASSTGTTNNEQFF,TGTGCCAGCTCGACCGGGACTACAAACAATGAGCAGTTCTTC
TRBV9,TRBJ2-2,-,TRBD2,CASSVTLADNTGELLF,TGTGCCAGCAGCGTAACCCTAGCGGACAACACCGGGGAGCTGCTTTTT
TRBV19,TRBJ2-5,many,TRBD2,CASSFGTSGSSGETQYF,TGTGCCAGTAGCTTTGGGACTAGCGGGAGTTCGGGAGAGACCCAGTACTTC
TRBV4-1,TRBJ1-6,-,-,CASSQGAQDNSPLHF,TGCGCCAGCAGCCAGGGGGCGCAGGATAATTCACCCCTCCACTTT
TRBV5-5,TRBJ2-1,-,TRBD2,CASTPLAGGSGNEQFF,TGTGCCAGCACTCCGCTAGCGGGAGGATCGGGCAATGAGCAGTTCTTC
TRBV7-9,TRBJ2-1,-,-,CASSSLQGSGEQFF,TGTGCCAGCAGTTCCTTACAGGGATCGGGTGAGCAGTTCTTC
TRBV11-2,TRBJ2-2,-,TRBD1,CASSLRQGADPGELFF,TGTGCCAGCAGCTTACGGCAGGGGGCAGATCCCGGGGAGCTGTTTTTT
TRBV19,TRBJ2-3,-,-,CASSDSDTDTQYF,TGTGCCAGTAGTGACAGCGACACAGATACGCAGTATTTT
TRBV28,TRBJ2-5,-,TRBD2,CASSYSGSGETQYF,TGTGCCAGCAGTTACAGCGGGAGTGGGGAGACCCAGTACTTC
TRBV5-1,TRBJ2-3,-,-,CASTAIQGTDTQYF,TGCGCCAGCACAGCAATCCAGGGGACAGATACGCAGTATTTT
TRBV19,TRBJ2-3,-,-,CASSRLEEPDTQYF,TGTGCCAGTAGTCGGCTAGAGGAGCCAGATACGCAGTATTTT
TRBV7-9,TRBJ2-2,-,TRBD2,CASSFGGRGELFF,TGTGCCAGCAGCTTCGGGGGGAGGGGGGAGCTGTTTTTT
TRBV9,TRBJ1-1,-,TRBD1,CASSVGLGTGQNTEAFF,TGTGCCAGCAGCGTAGGCCTAGGGACAGGGCAGAACACTGAAGCTTTCTTT
TRBV5-6,TRBJ1-2,-,TRBD1,CASSLGDRLLNYGYTF,TGTGCCAGCAGCTTGGGGGACAGACTCCTGAACTATGGCTACACCTTC
TRBV2,TRBJ2-3,once,-,CASSVFQDTQYF,TGTGCCAGCAGTGTATTTCAGGATACGCAGTATTTT
TRBV4-1,TRBJ2-7,-,TRBD2,CASSLRLAEGSYEQYF,TGCGCCAGCAGCCTTCGACTAGCCGAAGGCTCCTACGAGCAGTACTTC
TRBV7-2,TRBJ2-4,-,TRBD2,CASSPQGRGRYIQYF,TGTGCCAGCAGCCCCCAAGGACGCGGGAGATACATTCAGTACTTC
TRBV7-9,TRBJ1-2,once,-,CASSLSQGTGGYTF,TGTGCCAGCAGCTTATCGCAGGGGACCGGTGGCTACACCTTC
TRBV6-5,TRBJ1-3,few,-,CASKPGFSGNTIYF,TGTGCCAGCAAGCCCGGTTTCTCTGGAAACACCATATATTTT
TRBV5-4,TRBJ2-3,-,TRBD2,CASSRRLAGGGTDTQYF,TGTGCCAGCAGCCGAAGACTAGCGGGAGGAGGCACAGATACGCAGTATTTT
TRBV18,TRBJ1-5,-,-,CASSSGAGFGNQPQHF,TGTGCCAGCTCCTCCGGGGCGGGATTCGGCAATCAGCCCCAGCATTTT
TRBV7-9,TRBJ2-1,few,-,CASSPLGGLWTSQFF,TGTGCCAGCAGCCCGTTGGGGGGATTATGGACCTCGCAGTTCTTC
TRBV7-9,TRBJ2-1,many,-,CASSPHDGARQFF,TGTGCCAGCAGCCCGCATGATGGGGCCCGACAGTTCTTC
TRBV6-5,TRBJ2-2,few,-,CASSSWTSNTGELFF,TGTGCCAGCAGTTCCTGGACATCGAACACCGGGGAGCTGTTTTTT
TRBV7-2,TRBJ1-5,few,-,CASSLGLGGLQPQHF,TGTGCCAGCAGCTTAGGTCTAGGAGGACTTCAGCCCCAGCATTTT
TRBV11-2,TRBJ2-7,-,-,CASSHRQGLYEQYF,TGTGCCAGCAGCCATCGGCAGGGCCTCTACGAGCAGTACTTC
TRBV4-2,TRBJ2-2,few,TRBD1,CASSQDPGQDTGELFF,TGTGCCAGCAGCCAAGATCCCGGACAGGACACCGGGGAGCTGTTTTTT
TRBV6-5,TRBJ2-4,few,-,CASSYLPLVAKNIQYF,TGTGCCAGCAGTTATCTACCCCTTGTAGCCAAAAACATTCAGTACTTC
TRBV7-8,TRBJ2-7,-,TRBD2,CASSFGREGYEQYF,TGTGCCAGCAGCTTCGGGCGGGAGGGGTACGAGCAGTACTTC
TRBV7-2,TRBJ2-1,-,-,CASSLWEGVDEQFF,TGTGCCAGCAGCTTGTGGGAGGGGGTCGATGAGCAGTTCTTC
TRBV2,TRBJ1-5,-,TRBD1,CASSEGTGSYNQPQHF,TGTGCCAGCAGTGAAGGGACAGGGAGCTACAATCAGCCCCAGCATTTT
TRBV27,TRBJ2-3,-,TRBD1,CASSWGGTGGPDTQYF,TGTGCCAGCAGTTGGGGGGGGACAGGGGGCCCAGATACGCAGTATTTT
TRBV7-2,TRBJ2-1,-,TRBD2,CASSLGLAGGRNFF,TGTGCCAGCAGCCTGGGACTAGCGGGAGGTAGAAATTTCTTC
TRBV18,TRBJ2-7,-,-,CASSPGQDYEQYF,TGTGCCAGCTCACCAGGGCAGGACTACGAGCAGTACTTC
TRBV11-2,TRBJ1-5,-,-,CASSFQGMSNQPQHF,TGTGCCAGCAGCTTTCAGGGGATGAGCAATCAGCCCCAGCATTTT
TRBV10-3,TRBJ2-3,few,TRBD1,CAIRQTGGAFPHTQYF,TGTGCCATCAGGCAAACAGGGGGCGCCTTCCCACATACGCAGTATTTT
TRBV7-6,TRBJ2-7,-,-,CASSLISVDEQYF,TGTGCCAGCAGCTTAATTTCTGTCGACGAGCAGTACTTC